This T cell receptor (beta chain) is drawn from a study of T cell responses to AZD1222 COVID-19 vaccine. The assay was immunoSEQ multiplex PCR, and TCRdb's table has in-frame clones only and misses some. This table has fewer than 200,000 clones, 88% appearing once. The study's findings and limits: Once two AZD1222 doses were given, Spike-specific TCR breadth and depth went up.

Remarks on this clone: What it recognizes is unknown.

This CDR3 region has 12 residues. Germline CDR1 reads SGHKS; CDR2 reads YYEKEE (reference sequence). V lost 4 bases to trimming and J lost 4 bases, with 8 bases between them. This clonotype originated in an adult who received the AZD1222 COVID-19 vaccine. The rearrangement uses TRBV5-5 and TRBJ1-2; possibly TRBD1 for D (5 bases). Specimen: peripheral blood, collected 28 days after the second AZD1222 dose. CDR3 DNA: TGTGCCAGCAGCGGGGGACTCTATGGCTACACCTTC. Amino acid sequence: CASSGGLYGYTF.